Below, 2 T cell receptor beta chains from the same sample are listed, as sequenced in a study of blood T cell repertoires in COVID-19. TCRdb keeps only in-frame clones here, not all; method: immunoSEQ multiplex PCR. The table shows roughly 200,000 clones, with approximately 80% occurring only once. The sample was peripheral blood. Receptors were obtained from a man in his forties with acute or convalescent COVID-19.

CDR3 in DNA: TGTGCCAGCAGCCAAGGTTCGCTAGCGGGAGCAGATACGCAGTATTTT. Protein product: CASSQGSLAGADTQYF. The rearrangement links TRBV4-2 to TRBJ2-3; 10 bases are shared with TRBD2. The germline V gene has CDR1 LGHNA and CDR2 YNFKEQ. The CDR3 extends over 16 amino acids. V shed 1 base and J 4 bases; nucleotides not matched to a gene: 5.

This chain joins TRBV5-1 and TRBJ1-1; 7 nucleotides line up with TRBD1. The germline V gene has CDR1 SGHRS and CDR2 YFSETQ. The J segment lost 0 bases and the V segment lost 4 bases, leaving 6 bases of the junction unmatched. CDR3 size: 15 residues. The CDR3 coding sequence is TGCGCCAGCAGCCCACGGACAGGATTGAACACTGAAGCTTTCTTT. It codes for CASSPRTGLNTEAFF.